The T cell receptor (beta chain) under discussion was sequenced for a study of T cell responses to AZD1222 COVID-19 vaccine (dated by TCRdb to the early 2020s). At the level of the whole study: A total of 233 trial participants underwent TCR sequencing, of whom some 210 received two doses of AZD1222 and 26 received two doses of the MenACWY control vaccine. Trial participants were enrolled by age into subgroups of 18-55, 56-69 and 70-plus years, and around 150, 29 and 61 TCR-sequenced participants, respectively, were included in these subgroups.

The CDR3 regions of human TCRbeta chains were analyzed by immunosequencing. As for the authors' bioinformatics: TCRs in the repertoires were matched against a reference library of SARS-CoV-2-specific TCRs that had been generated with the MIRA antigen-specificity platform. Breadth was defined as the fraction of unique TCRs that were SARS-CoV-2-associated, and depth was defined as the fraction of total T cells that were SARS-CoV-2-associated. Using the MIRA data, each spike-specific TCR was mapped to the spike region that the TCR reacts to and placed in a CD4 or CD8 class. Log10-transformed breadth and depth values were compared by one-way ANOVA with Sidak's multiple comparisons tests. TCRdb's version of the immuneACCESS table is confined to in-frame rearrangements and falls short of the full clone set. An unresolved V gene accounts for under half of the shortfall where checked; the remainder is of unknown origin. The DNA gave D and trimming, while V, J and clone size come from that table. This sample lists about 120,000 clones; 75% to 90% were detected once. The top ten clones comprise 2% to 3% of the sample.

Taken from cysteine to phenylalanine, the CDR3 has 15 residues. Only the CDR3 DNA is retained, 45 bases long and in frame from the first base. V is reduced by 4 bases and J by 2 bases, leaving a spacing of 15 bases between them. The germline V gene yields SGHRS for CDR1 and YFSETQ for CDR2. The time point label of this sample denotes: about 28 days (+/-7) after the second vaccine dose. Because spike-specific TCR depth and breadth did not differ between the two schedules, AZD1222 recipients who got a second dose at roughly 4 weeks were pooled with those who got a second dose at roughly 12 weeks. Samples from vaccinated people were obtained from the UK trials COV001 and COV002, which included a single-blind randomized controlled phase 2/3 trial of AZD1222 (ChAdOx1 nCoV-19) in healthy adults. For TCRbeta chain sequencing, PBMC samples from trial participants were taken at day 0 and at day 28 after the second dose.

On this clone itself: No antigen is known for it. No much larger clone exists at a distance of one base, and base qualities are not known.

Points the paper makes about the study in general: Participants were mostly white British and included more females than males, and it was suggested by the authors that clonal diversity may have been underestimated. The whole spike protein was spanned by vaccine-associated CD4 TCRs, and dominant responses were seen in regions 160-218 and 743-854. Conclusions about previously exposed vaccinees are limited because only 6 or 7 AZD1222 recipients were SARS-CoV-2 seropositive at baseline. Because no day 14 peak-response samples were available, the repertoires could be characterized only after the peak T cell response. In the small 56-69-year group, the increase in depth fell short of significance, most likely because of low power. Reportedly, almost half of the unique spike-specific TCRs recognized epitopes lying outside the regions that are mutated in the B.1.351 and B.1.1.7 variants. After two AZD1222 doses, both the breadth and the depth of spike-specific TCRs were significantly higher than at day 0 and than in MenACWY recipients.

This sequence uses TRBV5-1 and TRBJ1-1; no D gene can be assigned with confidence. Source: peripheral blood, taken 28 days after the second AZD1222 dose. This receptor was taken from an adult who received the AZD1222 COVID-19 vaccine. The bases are TGCGCCAGCAGCCTACGACCCCCCGGAAACACTGAAGCTTTCTTT. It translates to CASSLRPPGNTEAFF.